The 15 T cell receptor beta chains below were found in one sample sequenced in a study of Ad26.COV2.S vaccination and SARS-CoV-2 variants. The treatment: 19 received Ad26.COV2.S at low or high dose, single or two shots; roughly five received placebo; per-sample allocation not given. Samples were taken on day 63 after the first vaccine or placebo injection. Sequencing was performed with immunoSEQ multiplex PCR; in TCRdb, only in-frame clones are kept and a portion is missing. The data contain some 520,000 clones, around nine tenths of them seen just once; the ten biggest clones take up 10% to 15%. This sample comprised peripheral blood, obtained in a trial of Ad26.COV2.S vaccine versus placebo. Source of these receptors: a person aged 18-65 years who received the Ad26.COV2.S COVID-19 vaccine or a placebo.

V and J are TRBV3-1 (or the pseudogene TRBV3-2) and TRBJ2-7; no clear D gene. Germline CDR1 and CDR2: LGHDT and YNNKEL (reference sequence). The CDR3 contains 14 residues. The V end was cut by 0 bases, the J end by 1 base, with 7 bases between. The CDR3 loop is CASSQDRISYEQYF. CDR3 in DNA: TGTGCCAGCAGCCAAGATAGGATTTCCTACGAGCAGTACTTC.

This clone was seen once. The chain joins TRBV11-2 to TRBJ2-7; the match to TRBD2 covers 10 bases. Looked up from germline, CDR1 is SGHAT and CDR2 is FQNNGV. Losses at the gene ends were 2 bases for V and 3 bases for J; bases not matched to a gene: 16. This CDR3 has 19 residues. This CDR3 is CASSLYVSIAGGPNYEQYF. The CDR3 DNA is TGTGCCAGCAGCTTATACGTCTCCATAGCGGGAGGTCCCAACTACGAGCAGTACTTC. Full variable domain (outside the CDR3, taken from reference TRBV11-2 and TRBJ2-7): EAGVAQSPRYKIIEKRQSVAFWCNPISGHATLYWYQQILGQGPKLLIQFQNNGVVDDSQLPKDRFSAERLKGVDSTLKIQPAKLEDSAVYLCASSLYVSIAGGPNYEQYFGPGTRLTVT.

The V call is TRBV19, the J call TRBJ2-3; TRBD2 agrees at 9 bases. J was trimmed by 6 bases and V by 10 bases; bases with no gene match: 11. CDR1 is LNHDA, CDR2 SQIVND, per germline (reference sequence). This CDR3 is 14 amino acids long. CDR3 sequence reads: CATKRAGGPDTQYF. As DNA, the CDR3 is TGTGCCACCAAAAGGGCGGGAGGGCCGGATACGCAGTATTTT. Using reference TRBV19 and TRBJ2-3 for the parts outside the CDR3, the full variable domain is DGGITQSPKYLFRKEGQNVTLSCEQNLNHDAMYWYRQDPGQGLRLIYYSQIVNDFQKGDIAEGYSVSREKKESFPLTVTSAQKNPTAFYLCATKRAGGPDTQYFGPGTRLTVL.

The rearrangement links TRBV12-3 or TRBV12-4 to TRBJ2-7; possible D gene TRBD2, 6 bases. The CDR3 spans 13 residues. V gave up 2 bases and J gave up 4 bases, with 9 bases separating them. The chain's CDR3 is CASSLSGGYEQYF. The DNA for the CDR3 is TGTGCCAGCAGTTTATCTGGAGGGTACGAGCAGTACTTC.

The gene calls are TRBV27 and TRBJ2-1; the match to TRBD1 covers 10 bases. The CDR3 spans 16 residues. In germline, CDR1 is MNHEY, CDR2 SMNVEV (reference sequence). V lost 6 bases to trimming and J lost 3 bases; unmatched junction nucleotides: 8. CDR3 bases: TGTGCCAGCAGACTGAAACGGGACAGGGGCTACAATGAGCAGTTCTTC. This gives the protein CASRLKRDRGYNEQFF.

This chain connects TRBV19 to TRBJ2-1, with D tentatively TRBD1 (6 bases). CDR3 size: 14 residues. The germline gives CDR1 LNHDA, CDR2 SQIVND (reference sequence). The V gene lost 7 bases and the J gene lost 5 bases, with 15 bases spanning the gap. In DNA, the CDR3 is TGTGCCAGTAACTCAGGACAGAGACACAATGAGCAGTTCTTC. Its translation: CASNSGQRHNEQFF.

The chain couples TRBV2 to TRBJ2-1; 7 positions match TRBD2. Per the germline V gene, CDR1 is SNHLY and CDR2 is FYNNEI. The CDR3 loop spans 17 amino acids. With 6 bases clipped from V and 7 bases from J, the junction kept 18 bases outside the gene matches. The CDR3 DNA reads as TGTGCCAGCAGAGACCCAATAGCGGGCCAAGGGGTAAATGAGCAGTTCTTC. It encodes CASRDPIAGQGVNEQFF.

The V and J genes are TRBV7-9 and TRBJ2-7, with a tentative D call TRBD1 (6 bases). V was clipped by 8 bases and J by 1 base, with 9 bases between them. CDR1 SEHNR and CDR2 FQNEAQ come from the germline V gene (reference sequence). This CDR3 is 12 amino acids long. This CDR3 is CASGGRSYEQYF. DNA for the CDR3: TGTGCCAGCGGGGGCAGATCCTACGAGCAGTACTTC.

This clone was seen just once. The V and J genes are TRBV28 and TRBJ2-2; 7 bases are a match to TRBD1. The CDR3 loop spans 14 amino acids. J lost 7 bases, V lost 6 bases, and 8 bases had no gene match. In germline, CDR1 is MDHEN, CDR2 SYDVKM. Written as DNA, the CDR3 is TGTGCCAGCAGGCTGACAGGGTATGACGGGGAGCTGTTTTTT. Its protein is CASRLTGYDGELFF.

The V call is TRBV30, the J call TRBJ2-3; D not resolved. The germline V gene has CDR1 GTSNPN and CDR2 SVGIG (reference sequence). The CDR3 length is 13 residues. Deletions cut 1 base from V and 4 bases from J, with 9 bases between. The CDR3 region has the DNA TGTGCCTGGAGTGCGGTTGGGCCAGATACGCAGTATTTT. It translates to CAWSAVGPDTQYF.

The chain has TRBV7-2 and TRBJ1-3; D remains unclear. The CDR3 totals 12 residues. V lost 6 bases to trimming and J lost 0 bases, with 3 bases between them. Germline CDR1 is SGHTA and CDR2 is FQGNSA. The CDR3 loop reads CASSFSGNTIYF. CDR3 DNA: TGTGCCAGCAGTTTCTCTGGAAACACCATATATTTT.

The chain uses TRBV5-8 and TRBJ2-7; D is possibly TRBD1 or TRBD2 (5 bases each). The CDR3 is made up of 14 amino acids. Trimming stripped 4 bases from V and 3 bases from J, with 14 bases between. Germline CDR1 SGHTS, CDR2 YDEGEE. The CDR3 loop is CASSDGTVDYEQYF. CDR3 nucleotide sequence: TGTGCCAGCAGCGACGGGACGGTCGACTACGAGCAGTACTTC.

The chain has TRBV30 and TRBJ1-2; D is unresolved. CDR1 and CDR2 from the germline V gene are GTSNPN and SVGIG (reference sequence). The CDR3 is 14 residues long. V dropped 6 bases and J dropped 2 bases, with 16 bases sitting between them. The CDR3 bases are TGTGCCTGTTTCTTGTTGGGTGTAAACTATGGCTACACCTTC. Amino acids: CACFLLGVNYGYTF.

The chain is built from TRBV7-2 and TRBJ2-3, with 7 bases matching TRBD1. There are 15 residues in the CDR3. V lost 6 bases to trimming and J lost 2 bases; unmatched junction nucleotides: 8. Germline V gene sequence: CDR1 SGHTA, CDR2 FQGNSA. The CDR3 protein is CASSSGTAYTDTQYF. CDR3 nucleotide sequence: TGTGCCAGCAGTTCTGGGACAGCCTACACAGATACGCAGTATTTT.

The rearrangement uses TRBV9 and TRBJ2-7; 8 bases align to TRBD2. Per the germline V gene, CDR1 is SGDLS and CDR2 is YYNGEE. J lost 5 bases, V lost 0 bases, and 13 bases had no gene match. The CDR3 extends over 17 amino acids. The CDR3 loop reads CASSVAGAGLAGHEQYF. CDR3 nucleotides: TGTGCCAGCAGCGTAGCTGGGGCGGGTCTAGCGGGCCACGAGCAGTACTTC.